The 5 T cell receptor beta chains presented below share a single source sample, sequenced in a study of T cell changes during pregnancy in multiple sclerosis. TCRdb's table, derived via immunoSEQ multiplex PCR, lists solely in-frame clones and lacks some. The table includes fewer than 65,000 clones, roughly nine tenths detected once. The specimen comprised peripheral blood, sampled in the first trimester of pregnancy. The receptors come from a female donor in good health, enrolled as a control in a pregnancy study.

The chain couples TRBV13 to TRBJ2-5; 9 positions match TRBD2. CDR1 is PRHDT and CDR2 is FYEKMQ in the germline V gene (reference sequence). J lost 2 bases, V lost 2 bases, and 12 bases had no gene match. This CDR3 has 18 amino acids. The CDR3, as DNA: TGTGCCAGCAGCTTACCCCAGCGGCTAGCGGGGTTACAAGAGACCCAGTACTTC. Amino acids: CASSLPQRLAGLQETQYF.

The chain joins TRBV5-5 to TRBJ2-3, with D possibly matching TRBD2 (6 bases). V was pared by 2 bases and J by 1 base, with 8 bases between. Germline V gene sequence: CDR1 SGHKS, CDR2 YYEKEE (reference sequence). The CDR3 length is 14 residues. The DNA of the CDR3 is TGTGCCAGCAGCTTTGGCGGGGGCACAGATACGCAGTATTTT. Residues: CASSFGGGTDTQYF.

The chain employs TRBV4-2 and TRBJ1-3, with D unresolved. This CDR3 has 14 amino acids. Trimming left V 4 bases short and J 2 bases short, with 9 bases between. Germline assignment: CDR1 LGHNA and CDR2 YNFKEQ. Here the CDR3 reads CASSPEIAGNTIYF. The CDR3 coding sequence is TGTGCCAGCAGCCCGGAGATTGCTGGAAACACCATATATTTT.

V usage is TRBV10-2 and J usage is TRBJ2-3, with D uncertain. Per the germline V gene, CDR1 is WSHSY and CDR2 is SAAADI. With 7 bases removed from V and 2 bases from J, the gap between germline ends came to 13 bases. The CDR3 runs 14 residues. CDR3 amino acids: CASNIPEDTDTQYF. The CDR3 DNA follows: TGCGCCAGCAATATACCAGAGGACACAGATACGCAGTATTTT.

The chain recombines TRBV5-8 with TRBJ2-1; 7 bases match TRBD2. Germline V gene data show CDR1 as SGHTS and CDR2 as YDEGEE. The junction had 11 bases not matched to a gene; V was cut back by 4 bases and J by 4 bases. This CDR3 has 16 amino acids. The CDR3 DNA reads TGTGCCAGCAGCGTCCGCGGGGGAGGGCTGTACAATGAGCAGTTCTTC. Its protein is CASSVRGGGLYNEQFF.